A single sample gave rise to the 5 T cell receptor beta chains below, sequenced in a study of early T cells in non-severe SARS-CoV-2 infection. TCRdb fed the 5' RACE reads into MiXCR, producing one record per CDR3 protein. Of approximately 75,000 distinct CDR3 sequences in the sample, roughly 14% were seen once. The material was whole blood, obtained at baseline. The origin of the receptors is an adult who was a healthcare worker with PCR-confirmed SARS-CoV-2 infection or an uninfected control (not recorded which).

The chain couples TRBV2 to TRBJ2-1; perhaps TRBD1 as D (6 bases). This CDR3 is 14 amino acids long. Trimming took 4 bases from V and 6 from J, leaving 13 bases between them. Germline CDR1 reads SNHLY; CDR2 reads FYNNEI. Written as DNA, the CDR3 is TGTGCCAGCAGTGGAGGCAGGGGAAGCAATGAGCAGTTCTTC. Translated: CASSGGRGSNEQFF.

This clonotype showed up many times. The chain joins TRBV6-2 or TRBV6-3 to TRBJ1-1; 11 nucleotides align to TRBD1. This CDR3 has 19 amino acids. Germline CDR1 is MNHEY and CDR2 is SVGEGT. J gave up 4 bases and V 6 bases, and 19 bases lay outside the gene matches. CDR3 bases: TGTGCCAGCAGACGCCCTTCCGGGACAGGGGGACCAACGGGCACTGAAGCTTTCTTT. It codes for CASRRPSGTGGPTGTEAFF.

This clonotype was seen a few times. A read error may account for a junction end that differs from germline. The J gene is TRBJ2-2, the V gene TRBV12-3 or TRBV12-4; possibly TRBD1 or TRBD2 for D (6 bases each). The CDR3 runs to 14 residues. The CDR3 nucleotides read TGTGCCAGCAGTTTAGCGGGGGGCACCGGGGAGCTTTTTTTT. Translation gives CASSLAGGTGELFF.

The rearrangement uses TRBV15 and TRBJ2-1; D possibly uses TRBD1 or TRBD2 (6 bases each). The germline CDR1 and CDR2 sequences are LNHNV and YYDKDF (reference sequence). V dropped 1 base and J dropped 11 bases, with 12 bases sitting between them. The CDR3 runs to 13 residues. CDR3 coding DNA: TGTGCCACCAGCAGAGGAGGGGGAGGTCAGCAGTTCTTC. Translation: CATSRGGGGQQFF.

The table lists this clonotype with a few counts. The V call is TRBV20-1, the J call TRBJ2-7; 10 bases are a match to TRBD1. Germline V gene lookup returns CDR1 DFQATT and CDR2 SNEGSKA (reference sequence). Losses at the gene ends were 3 bases for V and 2 bases for J; bases not matched to a gene: 4. The CDR3 runs 14 residues. In DNA, the CDR3 is TGCAGTGCTAGGCCCGGGACAGGGGCCTACGAGCAGTACTTC. This codes for CSARPGTGAYEQYF.